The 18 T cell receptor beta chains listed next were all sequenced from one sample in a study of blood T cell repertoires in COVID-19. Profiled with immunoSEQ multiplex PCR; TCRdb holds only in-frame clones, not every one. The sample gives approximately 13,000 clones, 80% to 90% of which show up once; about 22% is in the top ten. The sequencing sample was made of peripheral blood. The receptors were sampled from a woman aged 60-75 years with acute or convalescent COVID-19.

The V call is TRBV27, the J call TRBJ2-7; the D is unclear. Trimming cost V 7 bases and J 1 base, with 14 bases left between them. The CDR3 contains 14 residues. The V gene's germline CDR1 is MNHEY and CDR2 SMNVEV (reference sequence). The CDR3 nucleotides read TGTGCCAGCAAAAGGAGTCCGCCTTCCTACGAGCAGTACTTC. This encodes CASKRSPPSYEQYF.

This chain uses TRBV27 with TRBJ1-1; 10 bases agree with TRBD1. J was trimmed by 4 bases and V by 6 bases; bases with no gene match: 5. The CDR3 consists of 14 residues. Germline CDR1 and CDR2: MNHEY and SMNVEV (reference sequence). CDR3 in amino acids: CASRGQGRGTEAFF. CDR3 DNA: TGTGCCAGCAGGGGACAGGGGCGAGGCACTGAAGCTTTCTTT.

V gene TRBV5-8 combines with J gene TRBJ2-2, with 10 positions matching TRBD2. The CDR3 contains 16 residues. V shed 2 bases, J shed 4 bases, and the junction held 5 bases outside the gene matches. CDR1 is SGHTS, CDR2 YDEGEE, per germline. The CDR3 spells CASSFLAGELTGELFF. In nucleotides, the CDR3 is TGTGCCAGCAGCTTTCTAGCGGGGGAGCTCACCGGGGAGCTGTTTTTT. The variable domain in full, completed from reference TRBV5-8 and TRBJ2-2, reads EAGVTQSPTHLIKTRGQQATLRCSPISGHTSVYWYQQALGLGLQFLLWYDEGEERNRGNFPPRFSGRQFPNYSSELNVNALELEDSALYLCASSFLAGELTGELFFGEGSRLTVL.

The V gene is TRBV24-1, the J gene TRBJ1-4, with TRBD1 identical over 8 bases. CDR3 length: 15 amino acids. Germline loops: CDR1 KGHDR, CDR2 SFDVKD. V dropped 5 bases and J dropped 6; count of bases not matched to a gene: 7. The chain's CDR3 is CATSGGTGRDEKLFF. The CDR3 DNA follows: TGTGCCACCAGTGGGGGGACAGGAAGGGATGAAAAACTGTTTTTT.

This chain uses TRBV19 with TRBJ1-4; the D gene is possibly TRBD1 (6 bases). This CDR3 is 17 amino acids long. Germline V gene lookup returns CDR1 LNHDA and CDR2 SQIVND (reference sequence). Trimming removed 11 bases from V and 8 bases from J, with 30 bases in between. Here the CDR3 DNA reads TGTGCCTCCCGATTCCTCGGGATGCAGGGGATCGGCGAAAAACTGTTTTTT. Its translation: CASRFLGMQGIGEKLFF. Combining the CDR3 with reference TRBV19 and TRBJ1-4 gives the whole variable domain DGGITQSPKYLFRKEGQNVTLSCEQNLNHDAMYWYRQDPGQGLRLIYYSQIVNDFQKGDIAEGYSVSREKKESFPLTVTSAQKNPTAFYLCASRFLGMQGIGEKLFFGSGTQLSVL.

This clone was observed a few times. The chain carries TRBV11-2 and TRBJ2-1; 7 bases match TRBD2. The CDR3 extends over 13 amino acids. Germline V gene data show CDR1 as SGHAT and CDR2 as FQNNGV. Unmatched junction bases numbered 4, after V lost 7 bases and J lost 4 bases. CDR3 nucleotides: TGTGCCAGCACCATCGGGGGGTACAATGAGCAGTTCTTC. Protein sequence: CASTIGGYNEQFF.

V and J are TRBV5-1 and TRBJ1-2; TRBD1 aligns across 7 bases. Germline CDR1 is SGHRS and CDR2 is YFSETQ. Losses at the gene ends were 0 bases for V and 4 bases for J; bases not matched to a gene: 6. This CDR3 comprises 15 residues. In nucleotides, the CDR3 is TGCGCCAGCAGCTTGGACAGGGGCGAGTTCTATGGCTACACCTTC. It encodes CASSLDRGEFYGYTF.

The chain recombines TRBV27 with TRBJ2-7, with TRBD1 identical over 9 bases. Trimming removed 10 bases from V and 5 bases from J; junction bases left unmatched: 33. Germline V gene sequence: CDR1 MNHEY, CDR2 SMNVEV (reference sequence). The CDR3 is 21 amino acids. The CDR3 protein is CATKGYGQGPTRDGGIDEQYF. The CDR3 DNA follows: TGTGCCACCAAAGGGTACGGACAGGGGCCGACGAGGGATGGGGGAATCGACGAGCAGTACTTC.

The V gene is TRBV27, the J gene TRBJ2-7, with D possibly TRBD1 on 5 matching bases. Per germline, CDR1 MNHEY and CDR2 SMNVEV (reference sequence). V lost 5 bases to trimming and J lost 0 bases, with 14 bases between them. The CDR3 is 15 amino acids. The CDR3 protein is CASSLAGLHSYEQYF. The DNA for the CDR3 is TGTGCCAGCAGTCTGGCAGGGCTCCACTCCTACGAGCAGTACTTC.

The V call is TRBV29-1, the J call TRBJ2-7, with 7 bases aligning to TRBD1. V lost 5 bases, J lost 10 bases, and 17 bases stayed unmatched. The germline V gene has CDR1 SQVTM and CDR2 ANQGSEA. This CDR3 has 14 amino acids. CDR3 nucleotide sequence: TGCAGCGTTCCTGCCCAGACAGGGCTTACGGAACAGTACTTC. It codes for CSVPAQTGLTEQYF.

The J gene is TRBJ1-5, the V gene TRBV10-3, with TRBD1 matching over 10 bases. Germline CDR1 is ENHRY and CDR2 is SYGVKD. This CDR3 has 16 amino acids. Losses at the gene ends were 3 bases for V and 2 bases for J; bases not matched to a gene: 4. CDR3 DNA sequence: TGTGCCATCAGTGATGGGGACAGGGGTCGCAATCAGCCCCAGCATTTT. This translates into CAISDGDRGRNQPQHF.

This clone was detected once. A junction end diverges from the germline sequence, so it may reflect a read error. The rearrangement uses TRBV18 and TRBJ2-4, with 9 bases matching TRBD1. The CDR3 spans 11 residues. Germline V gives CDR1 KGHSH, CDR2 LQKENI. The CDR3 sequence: CASSAGQGRHF. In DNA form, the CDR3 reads TGTGCCAGCTCAGCCGGACAGGGGAGGCACTTC.

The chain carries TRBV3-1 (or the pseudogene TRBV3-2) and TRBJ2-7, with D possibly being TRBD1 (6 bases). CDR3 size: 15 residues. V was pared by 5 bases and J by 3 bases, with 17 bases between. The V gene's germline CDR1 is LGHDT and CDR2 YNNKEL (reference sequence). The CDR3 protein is CASSNHLRRGYEQYF. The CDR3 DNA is TGTGCCAGCAGCAACCATCTCCGCAGGGGCTACGAGCAGTACTTC.

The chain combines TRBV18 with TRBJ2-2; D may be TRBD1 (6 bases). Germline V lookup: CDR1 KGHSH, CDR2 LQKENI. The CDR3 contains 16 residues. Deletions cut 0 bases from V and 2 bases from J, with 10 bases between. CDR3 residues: CASSPPSGDNTGELFF. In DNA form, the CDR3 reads TGTGCCAGCTCACCACCGTCAGGGGACAACACCGGGGAGCTGTTTTTT.

CDR3 amino acids: CASSVWDRGSPLHF. DNA for the CDR3: TGTGCCAGCAGTGTATGGGACAGGGGGTCACCCCTCCACTTT. This chain uses TRBV2 with TRBJ1-6; 11 positions agree with TRBD1. Germline V gene lookup returns CDR1 SNHLY and CDR2 FYNNEI. The CDR3 is 14 amino acids. V shed 4 bases, J shed 10 bases, and the junction held 3 bases outside the gene matches. Supplemented by reference TRBV2 and TRBJ1-6, the full variable domain reads EPEVTQTPSHQVTQMGQEVILRCVPISNHLYFYWYRQILGQKVEFLVSFYNNEISEKSEIFDDQFSVERPDGSNFTLKIRSTKLEDSAMYFCASSVWDRGSPLHFGNGTRLTVT.

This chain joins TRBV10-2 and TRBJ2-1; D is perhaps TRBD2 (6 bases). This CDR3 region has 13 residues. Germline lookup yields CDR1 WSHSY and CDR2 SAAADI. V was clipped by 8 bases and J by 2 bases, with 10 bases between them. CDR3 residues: CASQGGAYNEQFF. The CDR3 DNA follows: TGCGCCAGCCAGGGCGGGGCCTACAATGAGCAGTTCTTC.

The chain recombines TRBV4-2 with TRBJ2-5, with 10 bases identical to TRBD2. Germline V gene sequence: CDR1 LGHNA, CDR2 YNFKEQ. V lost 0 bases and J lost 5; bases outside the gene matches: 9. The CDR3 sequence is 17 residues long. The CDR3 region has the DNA TGTGCCAGCAGCCAAGATCAGGCTAGCGGGAGCGGGGAGACCCAGTACTTC. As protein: CASSQDQASGSGETQYF.

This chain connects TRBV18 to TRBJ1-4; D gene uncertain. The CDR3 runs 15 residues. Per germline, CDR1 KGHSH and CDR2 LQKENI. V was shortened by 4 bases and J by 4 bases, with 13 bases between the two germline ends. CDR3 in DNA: TGTGCCAGCTCACTAACCTCCAGTTATAATGAAAAACTGTTTTTT. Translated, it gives CASSLTSSYNEKLFF.